This T cell receptor beta chain was retrieved from a study of blood T cell repertoires in COVID-19. Study summary: There were acute and convalescent COVID-19 samples, and they came from the United States, Italy and Spain. PBMCs, B-cell-depleted T cells, or T cells provided the cDNA or gDNA that made up the material.

Patients from Seattle were sampled longitudinally, starting during active infection. This clone has just a few counts. Measured with immunoSEQ multiplex PCR; TCRdb has only the in-frame clones, and not every one. The sample has about 150,000 clones, about 83% seen once. Germline lookup yields CDR1 SGHTS and CDR2 YDEGEE. This CDR3 has 13 amino acids. The V end was cut by 2 bases, the J end by 6 bases, with 6 bases between. This chain uses TRBV5-8 with TRBJ1-6; D is unclear. Sequenced input: peripheral blood. The clonotype comes from a woman aged 55-75 years with COVID-19, enrolled during active disease. CDR3 nucleotides: TGTGCCAGCAGCTTTCTCAGTAATTCACCCCTCCACTTT. This encodes CASSFLSNSPLHF.